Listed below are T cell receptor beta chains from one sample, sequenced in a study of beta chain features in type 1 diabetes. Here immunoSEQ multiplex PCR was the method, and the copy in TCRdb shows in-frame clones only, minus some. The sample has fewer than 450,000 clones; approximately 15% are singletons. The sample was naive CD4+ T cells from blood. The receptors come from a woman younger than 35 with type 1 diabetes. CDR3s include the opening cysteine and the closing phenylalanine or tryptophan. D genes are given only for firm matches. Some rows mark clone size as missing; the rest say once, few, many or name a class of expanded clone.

cdr3_nt: TGTGCCACCCCACGTATTTCGGATCAGCCCCAGCATTTT; cdr3_aa: CATPRISDQPQHF; v_call: TRBV15; d_call: NA; clone_size: NA; j_call: TRBJ1-5
cdr3_nt: TGTGCCAGCAGCACCCGACAGGGGAAATACAATGAGCAGTTCTTC; cdr3_aa: CASSTRQGKYNEQFF; v_call: TRBV9; d_call: TRBD1; clone_size: few; j_call: TRBJ2-1
cdr3_nt: TGCGCCAGCAGCCACGGACTAGCGGGAGTTATCGGGGAGCTGTTTTTT; cdr3_aa: CASSHGLAGVIGELFF; v_call: TRBV4-3; d_call: TRBD2; clone_size: few; j_call: TRBJ2-2
cdr3_nt: TGCGCCAGCAGCCTGGACAGGGAGGACTATGGCTACACCTTC; cdr3_aa: CASSLDREDYGYTF; v_call: TRBV4-1; d_call: TRBD1; clone_size: NA; j_call: TRBJ1-2
cdr3_nt: TGTGCCAGCAGTTACACTCCCTACAGGGGGCTAGACATTCAGTACTTC; cdr3_aa: CASSYTPYRGLDIQYF; v_call: TRBV6-5; d_call: TRBD1; clone_size: few; j_call: TRBJ2-4
cdr3_nt: TGTGCCAGCAGCCCCGGGACTAGCGGAAACAATGAGCAGTTCTTC; cdr3_aa: CASSPGTSGNNEQFF; v_call: TRBV7-2; d_call: TRBD2; clone_size: few; j_call: TRBJ2-1
cdr3_nt: TGTGCCAGCAGCAAACCGGGACAGGGCCCATTTGTGGGCTCCTACAATGAGCAGTTCTTC; cdr3_aa: CASSKPGQGPFVGSYNEQFF; v_call: TRBV27; d_call: TRBD1; clone_size: few; j_call: TRBJ2-1
cdr3_nt: TGTGCCTGGAGGGAGGACAGTTTTAATCAGCCCCAGCATTTT; cdr3_aa: CAWREDSFNQPQHF; v_call: TRBV30; d_call: NA; clone_size: few; j_call: TRBJ1-5
cdr3_nt: TGTGCCAGCAGTTTAATAGGACAGGTCGCCGGGGAGCTGTTTTTT; cdr3_aa: CASSLIGQVAGELFF; v_call: TRBV28; d_call: TRBD1; clone_size: few; j_call: TRBJ2-2
cdr3_nt: TGTGCCAGTAGTCCGGGACAGCGGCCAGATACGCAGTATTTT; cdr3_aa: CASSPGQRPDTQYF; v_call: TRBV19; d_call: TRBD1; clone_size: few; j_call: TRBJ2-3
cdr3_nt: TGCGCCAGCAGCTTGGTAGTGAACACTGAAGCTTTCTTT; cdr3_aa: CASSLVVNTEAFF; v_call: TRBV5-1; d_call: NA; clone_size: NA; j_call: TRBJ1-1
cdr3_nt: TGTGCCAGCAGTCGTAGCGGGAGTTTGAATGAGCAGTTCTTC; cdr3_aa: CASSRSGSLNEQFF; v_call: TRBV28; d_call: TRBD2; clone_size: few; j_call: TRBJ2-1
cdr3_nt: TGTGCCATCTCGGGGGACGACTCCTACAATGAGCAGTTCTTC; cdr3_aa: CAISGDDSYNEQFF; v_call: TRBV7-9; d_call: NA; clone_size: few; j_call: TRBJ2-1
cdr3_nt: TGTGCCAGCAGCTTAAACGGAGGGCCGGGAGAGCAGTACTTC; cdr3_aa: CASSLNGGPGEQYF; v_call: TRBV7-2; d_call: NA; clone_size: NA; j_call: TRBJ2-7
cdr3_nt: TGTGCCAGCAGCTTGAGCGGGAGCTCGGGGACTAGCACAGATACGCAGTATTTT; cdr3_aa: CASSLSGSSGTSTDTQYF; v_call: TRBV7-2; d_call: TRBD2; clone_size: few; j_call: TRBJ2-3
cdr3_nt: TGTGCCACTCGGGACACATCCTACGAGCAGTACTTC; cdr3_aa: CATRDTSYEQYF; v_call: TRBV19; d_call: NA; clone_size: few; j_call: TRBJ2-7
cdr3_nt: TGCGCCAGCAGCCAAGATGGGGGGTCGCCAGGGGCTTTCTTT; cdr3_aa: CASSQDGGSPGAFF; v_call: TRBV4-3; d_call: NA; clone_size: NA; j_call: TRBJ1-1
cdr3_nt: TGCGCCAGCAGCTTGGGGGACAGGAAAGGCGAGCAGTACTTC; cdr3_aa: CASSLGDRKGEQYF; v_call: TRBV5-1; d_call: TRBD1; clone_size: NA; j_call: TRBJ2-7
cdr3_nt: TGTGCCAGCGGACAGGAGAGCAATCAGCCCCAGCATTTT; cdr3_aa: CASGQESNQPQHF; v_call: TRBV2; d_call: TRBD1; clone_size: NA; j_call: TRBJ1-5
cdr3_nt: TGTGCCAGCAGCAAAGAGGACAGTACTAGCGCCGGGGAGCTGTTTTTT; cdr3_aa: CASSKEDSTSAGELFF; v_call: TRBV21-1; d_call: NA; clone_size: few; j_call: TRBJ2-2
cdr3_nt: TGTGCCAGCAGTTACTCGTCCAGGGCAAACACTGAAGCTTTCTTT; cdr3_aa: CASSYSSRANTEAFF; v_call: TRBV6-5; d_call: NA; clone_size: NA; j_call: TRBJ1-1
cdr3_nt: TGCGCCAGCAGTGAGAAGATCACCCACTGGAGACAGACTAACTATGGCTACACCTTC; cdr3_aa: CASSEKITHWRQTNYGYTF; v_call: TRBV10-1; d_call: NA; clone_size: NA; j_call: TRBJ1-2
cdr3_nt: TGCGCCAGCAATTTTGGGCAGACAAGCCATTACAATGAGCAGTTCTTC; cdr3_aa: CASNFGQTSHYNEQFF; v_call: TRBV5-1; d_call: NA; clone_size: NA; j_call: TRBJ2-1
cdr3_nt: TGCGCCAGCAGCCAAGATCTCACTAGCCCGAAGCCGGAGCTGTTTTTT; cdr3_aa: CASSQDLTSPKPELFF; v_call: TRBV4-3; d_call: NA; clone_size: NA; j_call: TRBJ2-2
cdr3_nt: TGTGCCAGCTCACCGTCTACTAGCGGGAGAGCTTACGAGCAGTACTTC; cdr3_aa: CASSPSTSGRAYEQYF; v_call: TRBV18; d_call: TRBD2; clone_size: few; j_call: TRBJ2-7
cdr3_nt: TGTGCCAGCAGCTTCCGGACAGGGGTCGACGAGCAGTACTTC; cdr3_aa: CASSFRTGVDEQYF; v_call: TRBV5-4; d_call: TRBD1; clone_size: NA; j_call: TRBJ2-7
cdr3_nt: TGCGCCAGCAGCGGAGACCTCACCGGGGAGCTGTTTTTT; cdr3_aa: CASSGDLTGELFF; v_call: TRBV5-1; d_call: NA; clone_size: NA; j_call: TRBJ2-2
cdr3_nt: TGTGCCAGCAGCCCACTTGCGGGTGCTAGCAGCCGCGGGGAGCTGTTTTTT; cdr3_aa: CASSPLAGASSRGELFF; v_call: TRBV7-2; d_call: NA; clone_size: NA; j_call: TRBJ2-2
cdr3_nt: TGTGCCAGCGGAGGAGATTCCTATCGGCAGTACTTC; cdr3_aa: CASGGDSYRQYF; v_call: TRBV28; d_call: NA; clone_size: NA; j_call: TRBJ2-7
cdr3_nt: TGTGCCAGCAGCGTAGGCAGGGACACTGAAGCTTTCTTT; cdr3_aa: CASSVGRDTEAFF; v_call: TRBV9; d_call: NA; clone_size: NA; j_call: TRBJ1-1